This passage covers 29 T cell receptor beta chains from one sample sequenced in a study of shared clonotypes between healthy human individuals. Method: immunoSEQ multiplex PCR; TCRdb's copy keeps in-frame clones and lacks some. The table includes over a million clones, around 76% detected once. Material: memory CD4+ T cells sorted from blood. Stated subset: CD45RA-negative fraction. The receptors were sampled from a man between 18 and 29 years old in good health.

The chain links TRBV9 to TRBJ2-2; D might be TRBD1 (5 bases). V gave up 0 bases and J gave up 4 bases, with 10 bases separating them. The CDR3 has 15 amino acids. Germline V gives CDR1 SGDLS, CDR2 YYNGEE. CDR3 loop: CASSVGIRGTGELFF. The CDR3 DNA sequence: TGTGCCAGCAGCGTAGGAATAAGGGGCACCGGGGAGCTGTTTTTT.

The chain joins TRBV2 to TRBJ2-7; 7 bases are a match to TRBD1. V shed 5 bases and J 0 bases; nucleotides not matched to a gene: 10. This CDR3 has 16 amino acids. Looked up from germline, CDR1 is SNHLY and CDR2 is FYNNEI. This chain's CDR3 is CASSSLIGTVSYEQYF. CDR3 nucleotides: TGTGCCAGCAGTAGCCTTATAGGGACAGTCTCCTACGAGCAGTACTTC.

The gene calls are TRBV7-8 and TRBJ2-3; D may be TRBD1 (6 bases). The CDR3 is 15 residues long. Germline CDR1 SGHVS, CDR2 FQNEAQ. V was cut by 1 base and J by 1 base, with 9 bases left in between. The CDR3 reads CASSLEDRGTDTQYF. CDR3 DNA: TGTGCCAGCAGCTTAGAGGACAGAGGCACAGATACGCAGTATTTT.

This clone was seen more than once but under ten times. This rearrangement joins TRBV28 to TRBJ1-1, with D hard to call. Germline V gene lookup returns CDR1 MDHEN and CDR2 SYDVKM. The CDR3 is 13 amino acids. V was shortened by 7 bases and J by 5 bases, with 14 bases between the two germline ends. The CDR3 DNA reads TGTGCCAGCAACTCACCCCCGGGGACTGAAGCTTTCTTT. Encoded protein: CASNSPPGTEAFF. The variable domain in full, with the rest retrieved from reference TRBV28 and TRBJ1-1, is DVKVTQSSRYLVKRTGEKVFLECVQDMDHENMFWYRQDPGLGLRLIYFSYDVKMKEKGDIPEGYSVSREKKERFSLILESASTNQTSMYLCASNSPPGTEAFFGQGTRLTVV.

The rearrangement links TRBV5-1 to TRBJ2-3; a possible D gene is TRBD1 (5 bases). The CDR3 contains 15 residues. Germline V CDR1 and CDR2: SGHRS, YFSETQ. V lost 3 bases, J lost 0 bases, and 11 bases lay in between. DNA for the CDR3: TGCGCCAGCAGCTCCCGGACACAAAGCACAGATACGCAGTATTTT. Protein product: CASSSRTQSTDTQYF.

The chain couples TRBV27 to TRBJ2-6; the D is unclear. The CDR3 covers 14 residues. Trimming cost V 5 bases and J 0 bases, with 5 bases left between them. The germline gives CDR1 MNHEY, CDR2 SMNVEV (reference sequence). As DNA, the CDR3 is TGTGCCAGCAGTCCTCACTCTGGGGCCAACGTCCTGACTTTC. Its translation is CASSPHSGANVLTF.

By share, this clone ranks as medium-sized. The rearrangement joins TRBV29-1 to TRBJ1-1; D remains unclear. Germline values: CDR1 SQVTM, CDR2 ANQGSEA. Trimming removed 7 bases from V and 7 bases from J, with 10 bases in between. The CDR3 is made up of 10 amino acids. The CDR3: CSAGYIEAFF. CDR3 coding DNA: TGCAGCGCGGGGTACATTGAAGCTTTCTTT. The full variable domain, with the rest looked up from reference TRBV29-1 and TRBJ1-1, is SAVISQKPSRDICQRGTSLTIQCQVDSQVTMMFWYRQQPGQSLTLIATANQGSEATYESGFVIDKFPISRPNLTFSTLTVSNMSPEDSSIYLCSAGYIEAFFGQGTRLTVV.

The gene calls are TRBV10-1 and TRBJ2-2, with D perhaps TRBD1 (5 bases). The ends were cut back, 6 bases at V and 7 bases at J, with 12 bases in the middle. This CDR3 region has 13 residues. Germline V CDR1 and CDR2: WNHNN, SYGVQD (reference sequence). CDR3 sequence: CASREGAGGELFF. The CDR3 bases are TGCGCCAGCAGAGAAGGGGCCGGCGGGGAGCTGTTTTTT.

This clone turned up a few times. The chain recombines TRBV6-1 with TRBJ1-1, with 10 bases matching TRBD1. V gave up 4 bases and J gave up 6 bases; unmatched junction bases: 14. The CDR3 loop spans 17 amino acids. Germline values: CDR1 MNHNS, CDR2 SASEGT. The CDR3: CASSVERTGGGRSEAFF. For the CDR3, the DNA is TGTGCCAGCAGTGTAGAGAGGACAGGGGGTGGTAGGTCTGAAGCTTTCTTT.

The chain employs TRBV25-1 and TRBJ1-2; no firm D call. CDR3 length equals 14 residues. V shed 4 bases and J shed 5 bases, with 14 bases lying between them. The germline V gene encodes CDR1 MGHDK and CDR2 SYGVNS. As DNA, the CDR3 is TGTGCCAGCAGTGCCCAAACACAGTCATATGGCTACACCTTC. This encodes CASSAQTQSYGYTF.

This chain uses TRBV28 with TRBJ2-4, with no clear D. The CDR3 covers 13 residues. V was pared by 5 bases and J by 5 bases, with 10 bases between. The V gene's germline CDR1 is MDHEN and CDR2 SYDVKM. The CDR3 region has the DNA TGTGCCAGCAGTCGCTACCGAGAAAACATTCAGTACTTC. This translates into CASSRYRENIQYF.

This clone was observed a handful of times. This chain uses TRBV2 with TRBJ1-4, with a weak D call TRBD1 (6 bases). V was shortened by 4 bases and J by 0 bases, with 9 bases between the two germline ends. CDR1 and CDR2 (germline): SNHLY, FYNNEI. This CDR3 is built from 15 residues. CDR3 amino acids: CASSGQGTTNEKLFF. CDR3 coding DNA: TGTGCCAGCAGTGGGCAGGGGACAACTAATGAAAAACTGTTTTTT.

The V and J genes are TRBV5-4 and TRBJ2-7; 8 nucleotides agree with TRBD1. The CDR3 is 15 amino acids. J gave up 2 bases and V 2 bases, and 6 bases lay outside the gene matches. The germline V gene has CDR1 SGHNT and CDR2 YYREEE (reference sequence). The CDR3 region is CASSFAGTGTYEQYF. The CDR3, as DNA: TGTGCCAGCAGCTTTGCCGGGACAGGTACCTACGAGCAGTACTTC. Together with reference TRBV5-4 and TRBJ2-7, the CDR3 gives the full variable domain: ETGVTQSPTHLIKTRGQQVTLRCSSQSGHNTVSWYQQALGQGPQFIFQYYREEENGRGNFPPRFSGLQFPNYSSELNVNALELDDSALYLCASSFAGTGTYEQYFGPGTRLTVT.

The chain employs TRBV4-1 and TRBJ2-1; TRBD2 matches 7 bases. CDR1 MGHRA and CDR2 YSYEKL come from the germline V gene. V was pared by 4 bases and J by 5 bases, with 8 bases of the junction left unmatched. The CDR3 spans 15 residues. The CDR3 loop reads CASSLLGLPNNEQFF. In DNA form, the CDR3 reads TGCGCCAGCAGCCTACTGGGACTACCGAACAATGAGCAGTTCTTC.

CDR3 DNA: TGCGCCAGCACCCGAGAGGGACTAGGCACAGATACGCAGTATTTT. It encodes CASTREGLGTDTQYF. This chain uses TRBV5-1 with TRBJ2-3, with 8 nucleotides matching TRBD2. V gave up 6 bases and J gave up 1 base; unmatched junction bases: 7. The CDR3 is 15 residues long. Germline CDR1 is SGHRS and CDR2 is YFSETQ.

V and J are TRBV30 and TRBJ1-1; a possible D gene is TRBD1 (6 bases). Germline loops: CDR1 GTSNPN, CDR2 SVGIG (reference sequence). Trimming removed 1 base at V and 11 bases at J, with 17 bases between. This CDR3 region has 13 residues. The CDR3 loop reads CAWSAKQGPQAFF. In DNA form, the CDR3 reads TGTGCCTGGAGTGCGAAACAGGGACCCCAGGCTTTCTTT.

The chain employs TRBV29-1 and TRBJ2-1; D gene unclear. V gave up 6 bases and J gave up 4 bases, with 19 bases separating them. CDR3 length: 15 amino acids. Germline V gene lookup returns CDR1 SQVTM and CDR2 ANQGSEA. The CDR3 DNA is TGCAGCGTGCAAACCATTGGGGTGAATTACAATGAGCAGTTCTTC. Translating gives CSVQTIGVNYNEQFF.

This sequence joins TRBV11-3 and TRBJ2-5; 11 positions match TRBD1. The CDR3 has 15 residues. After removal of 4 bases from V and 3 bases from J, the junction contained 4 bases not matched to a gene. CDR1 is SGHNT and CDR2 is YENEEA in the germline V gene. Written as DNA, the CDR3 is TGTGCCAGCAGCTCCGGGACAGGGGGAAAAGAGACCCAGTACTTC. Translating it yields CASSSGTGGKETQYF.

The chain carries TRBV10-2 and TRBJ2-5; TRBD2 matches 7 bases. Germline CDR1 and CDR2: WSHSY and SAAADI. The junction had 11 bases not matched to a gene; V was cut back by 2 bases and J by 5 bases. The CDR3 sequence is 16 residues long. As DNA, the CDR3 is TGCGCCAGCAGTGAGGGGCAGCGGGGTCCGGGGGAGACCCAGTACTTC. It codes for CASSEGQRGPGETQYF.

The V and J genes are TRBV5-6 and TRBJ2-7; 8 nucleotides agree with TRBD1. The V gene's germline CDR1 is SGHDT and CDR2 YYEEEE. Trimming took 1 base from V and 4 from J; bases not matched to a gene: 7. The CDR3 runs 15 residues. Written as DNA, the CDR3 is TGTGCCAGCAGCTTGCTCTCAGGGGGCAGGTACGAGCAGTACTTC. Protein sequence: CASSLLSGGRYEQYF.

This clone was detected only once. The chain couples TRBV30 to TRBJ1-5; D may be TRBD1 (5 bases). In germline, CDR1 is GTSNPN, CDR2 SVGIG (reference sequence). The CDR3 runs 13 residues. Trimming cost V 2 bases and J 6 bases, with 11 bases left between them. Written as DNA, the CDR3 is TGTGCCTGGAGTAAAGGGGTTGGTCAGCCCCAGCATTTT. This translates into CAWSKGVGQPQHF. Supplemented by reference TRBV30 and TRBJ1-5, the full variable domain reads SQTIHQWPATLVQPVGSPLSLECTVEGTSNPNLYWYRQAAGRGLQLLFYSVGIGQISSEVPQNLSASRPQDRQFILSSKKLLLSDSGFYLCAWSKGVGQPQHFGDGTRLSIL.

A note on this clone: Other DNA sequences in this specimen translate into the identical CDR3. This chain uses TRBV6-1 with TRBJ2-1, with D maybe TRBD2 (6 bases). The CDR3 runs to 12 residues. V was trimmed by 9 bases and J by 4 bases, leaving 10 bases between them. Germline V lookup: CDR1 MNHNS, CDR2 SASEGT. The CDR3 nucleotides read TGTGCCAGTTCGCGGGGATACAATGAGCAGTTCTTC. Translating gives CASSRGYNEQFF.

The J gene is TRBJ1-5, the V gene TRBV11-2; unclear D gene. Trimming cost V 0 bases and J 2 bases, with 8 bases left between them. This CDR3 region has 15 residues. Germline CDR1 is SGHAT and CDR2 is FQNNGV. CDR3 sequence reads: CASSLDRGRNQPQHF. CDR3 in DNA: TGTGCCAGCAGCTTAGATCGGGGTCGCAATCAGCCCCAGCATTTT.

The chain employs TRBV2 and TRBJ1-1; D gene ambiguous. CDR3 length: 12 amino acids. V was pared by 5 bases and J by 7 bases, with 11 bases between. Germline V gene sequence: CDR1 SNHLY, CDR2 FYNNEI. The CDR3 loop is CASSKSGSEAFF. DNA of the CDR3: TGTGCCAGCAGTAAGTCCGGGAGTGAAGCTTTCTTT. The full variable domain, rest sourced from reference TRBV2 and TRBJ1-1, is EPEVTQTPSHQVTQMGQEVILRCVPISNHLYFYWYRQILGQKVEFLVSFYNNEISEKSEIFDDQFSVERPDGSNFTLKIRSTKLEDSAMYFCASSKSGSEAFFGQGTRLTVV.

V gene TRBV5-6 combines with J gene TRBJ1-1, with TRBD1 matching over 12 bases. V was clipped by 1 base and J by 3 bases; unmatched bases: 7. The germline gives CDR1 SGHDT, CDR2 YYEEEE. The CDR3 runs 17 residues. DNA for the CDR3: TGTGCCAGCAGCTTGAGCGGGGACAGGGGGCCGGACACTGAAGCTTTCTTT. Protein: CASSLSGDRGPDTEAFF.

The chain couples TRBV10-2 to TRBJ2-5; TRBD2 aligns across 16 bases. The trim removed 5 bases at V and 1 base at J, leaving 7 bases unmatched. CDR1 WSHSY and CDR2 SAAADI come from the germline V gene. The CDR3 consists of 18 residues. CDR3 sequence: CASSRSGLAGGSQETQYF. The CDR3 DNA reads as TGCGCCAGCAGTCGGTCGGGACTAGCGGGAGGGAGCCAAGAGACCCAGTACTTC.

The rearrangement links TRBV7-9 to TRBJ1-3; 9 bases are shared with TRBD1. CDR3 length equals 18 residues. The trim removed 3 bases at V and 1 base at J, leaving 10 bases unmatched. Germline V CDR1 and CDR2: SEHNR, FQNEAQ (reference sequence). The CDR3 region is CASSFTTPGTGSGNTIYF. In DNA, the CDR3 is TGTGCCAGCAGCTTTACAACCCCTGGGACAGGGTCTGGAAACACCATATATTTT.

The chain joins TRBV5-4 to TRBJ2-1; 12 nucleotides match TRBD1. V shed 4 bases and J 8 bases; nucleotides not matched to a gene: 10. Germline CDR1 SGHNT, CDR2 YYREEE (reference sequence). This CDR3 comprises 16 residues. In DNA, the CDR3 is TGTGCCAGCAGCCCCCGTCGGGACAGGGGGCGCGATGAGCAGTTCTTC. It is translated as CASSPRRDRGRDEQFF.

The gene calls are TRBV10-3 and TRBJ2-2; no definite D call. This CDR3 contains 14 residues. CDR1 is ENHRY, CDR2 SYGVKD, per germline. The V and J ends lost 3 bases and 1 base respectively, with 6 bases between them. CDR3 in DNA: TGTGCCATCAGTGAAAGGTTGAACACCGGGGAGCTGTTTTTT. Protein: CAISERLNTGELFF.